This T cell receptor beta chain was profiled in a study of naive and memory T cell subsets. Study-wide results and limits: TCR counts from RNA may reflect activation-linked expression changes. In naive cells, over 85% of TCR sequences were seen only once.

Per germline, CDR1 MDHEN and CDR2 SYDVKM. V was pared by 5 bases and J by 5 bases, with 10 bases of the junction left unmatched. This CDR3 has 16 amino acids. This clonotype was seen at least ten times. The antigen is not known. Two oligonucleotides, mixed equimolar, formed the beta constant-region primer covering TRBC1 and TRBC2. The ligated cDNA underwent four PCR rounds using SP2 and nested alpha and beta constant-region primers. Ligation attached a single-stranded oligonucleotide with a 12-nucleotide UMI and the SP2 primer to the cDNA 3' end. TCRdb re-derived calls from the UMI-ligation and nested PCR reads in MiXCR, one entry per CDR3 protein. The table includes some 16,000 distinct CDR3 sequences, just over 8.5% detected once.

The chain links TRBV28 to TRBJ2-3; 10 bases are a match to TRBD2. This receptor was taken from a human donor in good health. Sequencing input: central memory CD8+ T cells from blood. The CDR3 is CASSPAAGGFEDTQYF. CDR3 nucleotides: TGTGCCAGCAGTCCGGCAGCGGGGGGGTTCGAAGATACGCAGTATTTT.